This T cell receptor beta chain was identified during a study of blood T cell repertoires in COVID-19. Across the study: Acute and convalescent COVID-19 specimens originated in the United States, Italy and Spain.

V was pared by 4 bases and J by 4 bases, with 8 bases between. The CDR3 sequence is 12 residues long. In germline, CDR1 is SGHNT, CDR2 YYREEE (reference sequence). The protocol was immunoSEQ multiplex PCR, while the TCRdb copy is restricted to in-frame clones and leaves out a portion. The sample comprises 150,000 to 200,000 clones, approximately 85% of which are singletons, and less than 9% rests with the top ten. Sequencing was carried out using peripheral blood. The sequence was obtained from an older woman with acute or convalescent COVID-19. The V and J genes are TRBV5-4 and TRBJ2-5; unclear D gene. CDR3 sequence (DNA): TGTGCCAGCAGCCGGGTTGGAGAGACCCAGTACTTC. Its translation is CASSRVGETQYF.